Shown below are 5 T cell receptor beta chains from a single sample sequenced in a study of control samples from healthy donors and cancer patients. The data were produced by immunoSEQ multiplex PCR, yet TCRdb's version contains in-frame clones alone and is incomplete. The repertoire holds 110,000 to 150,000 clones, with approximately 94% as singletons. The sequencing sample was made of blood. The receptors shown here come from a man aged 40-49 years in good health.

The V call is TRBV27, the J call TRBJ1-5; TRBD1 agrees at 8 bases. Trimming at V came to 6 bases and at J to 3 bases, leaving 10 bases not matched to a gene. The CDR3 totals 16 residues. Germline V CDR1 and CDR2: MNHEY, SMNVEV (reference sequence). The CDR3 loop is CASSPSTGEYNQPQHF. CDR3 coding DNA: TGTGCCAGCAGCCCTTCGACAGGGGAATACAATCAGCCCCAGCATTTT.

The chain couples TRBV9 to TRBJ1-4; D not resolved. CDR3 length: 14 residues. V was shortened by 0 bases and J by 8 bases, with 11 bases between the two germline ends. Per germline, CDR1 SGDLS and CDR2 YYNGEE. The CDR3 DNA reads as TGTGCCAGCAGCGTAGGGGTCATCGAAGAAAAACTGTTTTTT. Translated: CASSVGVIEEKLFF.

Here the CDR3 reads CASSRRTDDNSPLHF. The CDR3 DNA reads as TGTGCCAGCAGCCGTCGGACGGACGATAATTCACCCCTCCACTTT. This sequence joins TRBV5-4 and TRBJ1-6; no clear D gene. The germline gives CDR1 SGHNT, CDR2 YYREEE (reference sequence). Trimming took off 4 bases at V and 5 bases at J, with 13 bases between the two ends. The length of the CDR3 is 15 residues.

The genes are TRBV28 and TRBJ1-3, with D possibly matching TRBD1 (6 bases). CDR3 length equals 17 residues. The germline CDR1 and CDR2 sequences are MDHEN and SYDVKM. The V end was cut by 7 bases, the J end by 0 bases, with 19 bases between. CDR3 coding DNA: TGTGCCAGCACTCCAGCCGGACAGACAAGCTCTGGAAACACCATATATTTT. This encodes CASTPAGQTSSGNTIYF.

The chain joins TRBV5-5 to TRBJ1-5, with 8 bases lining up with TRBD1. V lost 3 bases and J lost 6; bases outside the gene matches: 8. Germline CDR1 and CDR2: SGHKS and YYEKEE (reference sequence). The CDR3 is made up of 15 amino acids. CDR3 coding DNA: TGTGCCAGCAGCTATCGGACAGGGAGATGTCAGCCCCAGCATTTT. The encoded protein is CASSYRTGRCQPQHF. The full variable domain, in which reference TRBV5-5 and TRBJ1-5 provide the parts outside the CDR3, is DAGVTQSPTHLIKTRGQQVTLRCSPISGHKSVSWYQQVLGQGPQFIFQYYEKEERGRGNFPDRFSARQFPNYSSELNVNALLLGDSALYLCASSYRTGRCQPQHFGDGTRLSIL.